The clone carrying this T cell receptor (beta chain) was picked up many times. This entry is derived from a study of T cells in Graves' hyperthyroidism and ophthalmopathy. The CDR3 covers 16 residues. CDR1 and CDR2 (germline): MDHEN, SYDVKM. Trimming cost V 5 bases and J 0 bases, with 16 bases left between them. Researchers amplified the TCR beta CDR3 regions from RNA transcripts. The TCR CDR3 first-round RT-PCR relied on the HTBI primer set. One entry per CDR3 protein results from TCRdb running MiXCR on the multiplex PCR reads. This repertoire shows a few hundred thousand distinct CDR3 sequences, approximately 14% found once; its top ten account for roughly a quarter.

Sequencing was carried out using blood. This sequence was found in a woman aged 18-30 years with Graves' hyperthyroidism that later progressed to Graves' ophthalmopathy. V gene TRBV28 combines with J gene TRBJ1-1, with no clear D. The CDR3 sequence: CASSPRLGRLNTEAFF. The DNA for the CDR3 is TGTGCCAGCAGTCCCCGTTTAGGGAGGCTGAACACTGAAGCTTTCTTT.